One sample yielded the 31 T cell receptor beta chains listed below, sequenced in a study of blood T cell repertoires in COVID-19. The assay was immunoSEQ multiplex PCR, and TCRdb's table has in-frame clones only and misses some. The table records about 320,000 clones, about 90% of them present only once. Sequencing input: peripheral blood. These receptors originate from a man aged 18 to 35 who had recovered from COVID-19.

This chain uses TRBV12-5 with TRBJ1-4; the match to TRBD1 covers 9 bases. Germline CDR1 and CDR2: LGHNT and FRNRAP. CDR3 length equals 15 residues. Trimming at V came to 5 bases and at J to 8 bases, leaving 9 bases not matched to a gene. CDR3: CASGPGTGPGEKLFF. The CDR3 nucleotides are TGTGCTAGTGGTCCCGGGACAGGGCCCGGGGAAAAACTGTTTTTT.

This sequence joins TRBV3-1 (or the pseudogene TRBV3-2) and TRBJ2-7; D possibly corresponds to TRBD1 (6 bases). Deletions cut 8 bases from V and 4 bases from J, with 21 bases between. From germline, CDR1 is LGHDT and CDR2 YNNKEL (reference sequence). This CDR3 comprises 15 residues. The CDR3 nucleotides read TGTGCCAGCCAAGGGTGGGGGCGTCTGGGATACGAGCAGTACTTC. Its protein product is CASQGWGRLGYEQYF.

The chain recombines TRBV5-6 with TRBJ1-1; 8 bases line up with TRBD1. J gave up 4 bases and V 2 bases, and 4 bases lay outside the gene matches. Germline V gene sequence: CDR1 SGHDT, CDR2 YYEEEE. The CDR3 loop spans 14 amino acids. In DNA form, the CDR3 reads TGTGCCAGCAGCTTCGCCACAGGGGGCACTGAAGCTTTCTTT. Protein sequence: CASSFATGGTEAFF.

This chain uses TRBV18 with TRBJ1-2, with a tentative D call TRBD1 (6 bases). The V end lost 3 bases, the J end lost 7 bases, and 12 bases lay between the germline ends. This CDR3 has 13 residues. The germline V gene has CDR1 KGHSH and CDR2 LQKENI. CDR3 protein: CASSPGGAAGYTF. The CDR3 DNA reads TGTGCCAGCTCACCTGGGGGGGCAGCTGGCTACACCTTC.

This chain links TRBV2 with TRBJ2-7; 16 positions agree with TRBD2. V lost 6 bases, J lost 4 bases, and 3 bases stayed unmatched. CDR3 size: 15 residues. CDR1 is SNHLY, CDR2 FYNNEI, per germline. Written as DNA, the CDR3 is TGTGCCAGCAGCGAGGGACTAGCGGGAGGGTACGAGCAGTACTTC. Protein product: CASSEGLAGGYEQYF.

The rearrangement uses TRBV2 and TRBJ2-1; 13 nucleotides agree with TRBD2. V lost 7 bases to trimming and J lost 11 bases; unmatched junction nucleotides: 11. Germline values: CDR1 SNHLY, CDR2 FYNNEI. This CDR3 is 15 amino acids long. The CDR3 DNA sequence: TGTGCCAGCACCCTTCAGGGGACTAGCGGGACTCAGCAGTTCTTC. Its protein is CASTLQGTSGTQQFF. The whole variable domain, filled in from reference TRBV2 and TRBJ2-1, reads EPEVTQTPSHQVTQMGQEVILRCVPISNHLYFYWYRQILGQKVEFLVSFYNNEISEKSEIFDDQFSVERPDGSNFTLKIRSTKLEDSAMYFCASTLQGTSGTQQFFGPGTRLTVL.

This clone was seen once. Different DNA sequences within this sample yield the same CDR3. V usage is TRBV7-2 and J usage is TRBJ1-2; 9 bases match TRBD1. The germline V gene encodes CDR1 SGHTA and CDR2 FQGNSA. V lost 5 bases, J lost 5 bases, and 3 bases stayed unmatched. The CDR3 is 13 amino acids. CDR3 sequence: CASSKGQGYGYTF. The CDR3 DNA follows: TGTGCCAGCAGCAAAGGACAGGGGTATGGCTACACCTTC.

V gene TRBV5-1 combines with J gene TRBJ1-1, with a tentative D call TRBD1 (5 bases). The CDR3 contains 16 residues. CDR1 is SGHRS and CDR2 is YFSETQ in the germline V gene. V was trimmed by 1 base and J by 4 bases, leaving 17 bases between them. CDR3 in DNA: TGCGCCAGCAGCTTGCTTCTTCGGGGGGAGGGCACTGAAGCTTTCTTT. It encodes CASSLLLRGEGTEAFF.

The V call is TRBV5-1, the J call TRBJ2-1; TRBD1 matches 8 bases. CDR3 size: 13 residues. The germline V gene has CDR1 SGHRS and CDR2 YFSETQ. The V and J ends lost 4 bases and 6 bases, in that order; junction bases with no gene match: 3. The CDR3 nucleotides are TGCGCCAGCAGCACGGGACAGGTCAATGAGCAGTTCTTC. Translating gives CASSTGQVNEQFF.

The chain employs TRBV7-9 and TRBJ1-4, with D uncertain. V was shortened by 1 base and J by 5 bases, with 8 bases between the two germline ends. The V gene's germline CDR1 is SEHNR and CDR2 FQNEAQ (reference sequence). The CDR3 has 14 residues. For the CDR3, the DNA is TGTGCCAGCAGCTTAGGACTGGAGAATGAAAAACTGTTTTTT. As protein: CASSLGLENEKLFF. Based on the CDR3 plus reference TRBV7-9 and TRBJ1-4, the full variable domain is DTGVSQNPRHKITKRGQNVTFRCDPISEHNRLYWYRQTLGQGPEFLTYFQNEAQLEKSRLLSDRFSAERPKGSFSTLEIQRTEQGDSAMYLCASSLGLENEKLFFGSGTQLSVL.

The chain carries TRBV3-1 (or the pseudogene TRBV3-2) and TRBJ1-1; possibly TRBD1 for D (5 bases). V lost 5 bases, J lost 6 bases, and 19 bases lay in between. Germline V gene data show CDR1 as LGHDT and CDR2 as YNNKEL (reference sequence). The CDR3 loop spans 15 amino acids. CDR3 DNA sequence: TGTGCCAGCAGCTCATCCGGGGAGGGGAAGTCTGAAGCTTTCTTT. As protein: CASSSSGEGKSEAFF.

V usage is TRBV15 and J usage is TRBJ2-1; 8 bases fit TRBD2. Germline CDR1 is LNHNV and CDR2 is YYDKDF (reference sequence). The V gene end was trimmed by 0 bases and the J gene end by 5 bases; junction bases not matched to a gene: 6. The CDR3 has 16 amino acids. The CDR3 bases are TGTGCCACCAGCAGAGATCGGGAGGGCCGGAACAATGAGCAGTTCTTC. It is translated as CATSRDREGRNNEQFF.

The chain couples TRBV27 to TRBJ1-6; 9 bases line up with TRBD1. The germline V gene has CDR1 MNHEY and CDR2 SMNVEV (reference sequence). This CDR3 has 15 residues. The V segment lost 6 bases and the J segment 10 bases; nucleotides outside the gene matches: 10. The CDR3 reads CASRPAGTGWSPLHF. The DNA of the CDR3 is TGTGCCAGCAGGCCCGCCGGGACAGGGTGGTCACCCCTCCACTTT.

The rearrangement uses TRBV7-9 and TRBJ1-1; TRBD1 might be the D (6 bases). Trimming shortened V by 1 base and J by 7 bases, and 13 bases separated the two germline ends. CDR1 is SEHNR, CDR2 FQNEAQ, per germline (reference sequence). The CDR3 spans 14 residues. CDR3 residues: CASSLGTGRVEAFF. The CDR3 DNA is TGTGCCAGCAGCTTAGGAACAGGGAGGGTTGAAGCTTTCTTT.

In its sample, this clone was seen once. The chain combines TRBV3-1 (or the pseudogene TRBV3-2) with TRBJ1-6; no reliable D call. CDR3 length: 15 amino acids. The germline V gene has CDR1 LGHDT and CDR2 YNNKEL (reference sequence). V was trimmed by 2 bases and J by 9 bases, leaving 14 bases between them. CDR3 residues: CASSQSGVVSSPLHF. The CDR3 DNA sequence: TGTGCCAGCAGCCAAAGCGGGGTGGTGAGTTCACCCCTCCACTTT.

This clone was observed a single time. CDR3 sequence (DNA): TGTGCCAGCAGCGTCTCAGGCACAGGGTACTACAATGAGCAGTTCTTC. Translation gives CASSVSGTGYYNEQFF. The gene calls are TRBV9 and TRBJ2-1; a possible D gene is TRBD1 (6 bases). The CDR3 runs to 16 residues. CDR1 and CDR2 (germline): SGDLS, YYNGEE. The V and J ends lost 2 bases and 3 bases respectively, with 15 bases between them.

This sequence joins TRBV27 and TRBJ2-1; 10 bases map to TRBD2. The CDR3 runs 18 residues. Germline values: CDR1 MNHEY, CDR2 SMNVEV (reference sequence). V dropped 2 bases and J dropped 1; count of bases not matched to a gene: 8. The CDR3 sequence is CASSLSFLAGVSYNEQFF. CDR3 bases: TGTGCCAGCAGTTTAAGCTTCCTAGCGGGAGTATCCTACAATGAGCAGTTCTTC.

The chain carries TRBV28 and TRBJ2-7; 16 positions agree with TRBD2. This CDR3 spans 18 amino acids. Germline V gene sequence: CDR1 MDHEN, CDR2 SYDVKM. The ends lost 2 bases at V and 4 bases at J; junction bases unmatched: 8. Here the CDR3 reads CASSLPGLAGGRSYEQYF. CDR3 in DNA: TGTGCCAGCAGTTTACCGGGACTAGCGGGAGGGAGGTCATACGAGCAGTACTTC.

This clone occurred a few times. The genes are TRBV27 and TRBJ1-5; 7 bases match TRBD1. There are 16 residues in the CDR3. J lost 3 bases, V lost 5 bases, and 10 bases had no gene match. From germline, CDR1 is MNHEY and CDR2 SMNVEV (reference sequence). The DNA of the CDR3 is TGTGCCAGCAGTCCCCGACAGGGCAGTTCCAATCAGCCCCAGCATTTT. It translates to CASSPRQGSSNQPQHF.

This clone was counted a single time. V and J are TRBV19 and TRBJ2-2, with D tentatively TRBD2 (5 bases). CDR1 is LNHDA and CDR2 is SQIVND in the germline V gene (reference sequence). This CDR3 has 14 residues. Trimming took off 4 bases at V and 3 bases at J, with 9 bases between the two ends. CDR3 amino acids: CASSRPGYTGELFF. Written as DNA, the CDR3 is TGTGCCAGTAGTAGGCCGGGGTACACCGGGGAGCTGTTTTTT.

The chain combines TRBV4-1 with TRBJ1-1; TRBD1 might be the D (5 bases). The V and J ends lost 4 bases and 7 bases respectively, with 7 bases between them. CDR3 length: 11 amino acids. The V gene's germline CDR1 is MGHRA and CDR2 YSYEKL. Here the CDR3 DNA reads TGCGCCAGCAGCCGGGGCCTTGAAGCTTTCTTT. This codes for CASSRGLEAFF.

The chain recombines TRBV19 with TRBJ2-3; a possible D gene is TRBD1 (6 bases). The CDR3 has 15 amino acids. Germline V gene lookup returns CDR1 LNHDA and CDR2 SQIVND (reference sequence). V lost 7 bases to trimming and J lost 4 bases, with 18 bases between them. Written as DNA, the CDR3 is TGTGCCAGTATTGCTACAGGGAGAGGATCAGATACGCAGTATTTT. As protein: CASIATGRGSDTQYF.

This chain joins TRBV11-2 and TRBJ2-6; possible D gene TRBD2, 6 bases. In germline, CDR1 is SGHAT, CDR2 FQNNGV. V shed 5 bases and J shed 1 base, with 9 bases lying between them. The CDR3 contains 15 residues. The CDR3 spells CASSPGGSGANVLTF. The DNA of the CDR3 is TGTGCCAGCAGCCCCGGGGGATCTGGGGCCAACGTCCTGACTTTC.

The chain is built from TRBV10-3 and TRBJ2-6; TRBD2 is a possible D gene (6 bases). Trimming pared 6 bases from V and 0 bases from J, leaving 12 bases between. CDR3 size: 16 residues. Germline V lookup: CDR1 ENHRY, CDR2 SYGVKD. For the CDR3, the DNA is TGTGCCATCAGGGCACAGACTAGCTCTGGGGCCAACGTCCTGACTTTC. Amino acid sequence: CAIRAQTSSGANVLTF.

CDR3 DNA sequence: TGTGCCAGTACCCAGGGGGCGCCAGAAAAACTGTTTTTT. It codes for CASTQGAPEKLFF. The chain links TRBV19 to TRBJ1-4, with TRBD1 matching 8 bases. Per germline, CDR1 LNHDA and CDR2 SQIVND (reference sequence). The CDR3 is made up of 13 amino acids. V shed 7 bases and J 8 bases; nucleotides not matched to a gene: 6.

V gene TRBV27 combines with J gene TRBJ2-7; 9 nucleotides match TRBD1. CDR1 and CDR2 (germline): MNHEY, SMNVEV (reference sequence). The CDR3 runs 14 residues. Trimming took 4 bases from V and 2 from J; bases not matched to a gene: 3. Written as DNA, the CDR3 is TGTGCCAGCAGTTATTGGGACAGGGCCTACGAGCAGTACTTC. Protein: CASSYWDRAYEQYF.

The chain couples TRBV5-1 to TRBJ2-1, with TRBD2 identical over 8 bases. CDR3 length: 15 residues. CDR1 and CDR2 from the germline V gene are SGHRS and YFSETQ. The V and J ends lost 3 bases and 6 bases, in that order; junction bases with no gene match: 8. The DNA of the CDR3 is TGCGCCAGCAGCTCAAGTAGCGGGGCCTCCAATGAGCAGTTCTTC. It specifies CASSSSSGASNEQFF.

The gene calls are TRBV7-6 and TRBJ2-3; D gene unclear. In germline, CDR1 is SGHVS, CDR2 FNYEAQ. V was pared by 4 bases and J by 4 bases, with 15 bases between. CDR3 length equals 15 residues. The CDR3 reads CASSSGSDGADTQYF. In DNA form, the CDR3 reads TGTGCCAGCAGCTCGGGTTCTGATGGCGCAGATACGCAGTATTTT.

This chain connects TRBV9 to TRBJ1-1, with D possibly TRBD1 on 6 matching bases. The CDR3 runs 13 residues. Germline V CDR1 and CDR2: SGDLS, YYNGEE. V lost 3 bases, J lost 1 base, and 7 bases lay in between. The CDR3 DNA follows: TGTGCCAGCAGCGGGGGACAGAACACTGAAGCTTTCTTT. Encoded protein: CASSGGQNTEAFF.

The V call is TRBV5-1, the J call TRBJ1-1; tentative D call: TRBD1 (6 bases). The CDR3 spans 12 residues. Deletions cut 5 bases from V and 7 bases from J, with 12 bases between. Per the germline V gene, CDR1 is SGHRS and CDR2 is YFSETQ. The CDR3 sequence: CASSYGGSEAFF. The CDR3 DNA reads as TGCGCCAGCAGTTATGGGGGCAGTGAAGCTTTCTTT. Looking up the rest from reference TRBV5-1 and TRBJ1-1 gives the full variable domain: KAGVTQTPRYLIKTRGQQVTLSCSPISGHRSVSWYQQTPGQGLQFLFEYFSETQRNKGNFPGRFSGRQFSNSRSEMNVSTLELGDSALYLCASSYGGSEAFFGQGTRLTVV.

The chain uses TRBV2 and TRBJ2-1; 7 bases line up with TRBD2. The CDR3 loop spans 14 amino acids. Germline loops: CDR1 SNHLY, CDR2 FYNNEI. The V and J ends lost 7 bases and 5 bases, in that order; junction bases with no gene match: 8. The CDR3 nucleotides are TGTGCCAGCAAACGGGAGGCGTCAAACAATGAGCAGTTCTTC. Translation: CASKREASNNEQFF. Drawing the rest from reference TRBV2 and TRBJ2-1, the complete variable domain is EPEVTQTPSHQVTQMGQEVILRCVPISNHLYFYWYRQILGQKVEFLVSFYNNEISEKSEIFDDQFSVERPDGSNFTLKIRSTKLEDSAMYFCASKREASNNEQFFGPGTRLTVL.